The present T cell receptor (beta chain) was sequenced within a study of blood T cell repertoires in COVID-19. Across the whole study: COVID-19 samples, acute and convalescent, were from the United States, Italy and Spain.

The germline V gene has CDR1 ENHRY and CDR2 SYGVKD. The germline V and J ends were trimmed by 6 bases and 2 bases, with 17 bases remaining between them. CDR3 length: 16 amino acids. Original processing notes: Using reference gene primer amplification, nucleated cell counts were estimated. The assay was immunoSEQ multiplex PCR, and TCRdb's table has in-frame clones only and misses some. Clonal size and the V and J genes are those of that table, whereas D and trimming came from the DNA. Among 53,000 or so clones listed, roughly 78% were seen once. The sequenced sample was peripheral blood. The J gene is TRBJ2-1, the V gene TRBV10-3; weak D call: TRBD2 (6 bases). The clonotype comes from a man aged 55 to 70 with acute or convalescent COVID-19. This CDR3 is CAIRGIAEWAYNEQFF. The CDR3 DNA is TGTGCCATCAGGGGGATAGCGGAGTGGGCCTACAATGAGCAGTTCTTC.